This TCR beta chain was profiled in a study of long-term antiretroviral therapy in people with HIV. The study, taken as a whole, reports: HIV repertoires spanned narrower CDR3 length ranges than controls.

This clone was picked up one time. No antigen is known for it. Germline CDR1 and CDR2: LGHNT and FRNRAP. J lost 5 bases, V lost 4 bases, and 5 bases had no gene match. This CDR3 region has 15 residues. Researchers report immunoSEQ v3.0 was run at survey level. Method: immunoSEQ multiplex PCR; TCRdb's copy keeps in-frame clones and lacks some. The repertoire holds about 40,000 clones, with around nine tenths as singletons. The TCR originated in a woman between 50 and 59 years old with HIV. The V gene is TRBV12-5, the J gene TRBJ2-2; 9 positions match TRBD1. Material: unsorted PBMCs, obtained 0.1 years before starting antiretroviral therapy. The CDR3 region is CASGSSGTGTGELFF. The CDR3 coding sequence is TGTGCTAGTGGTTCCTCCGGGACAGGGACCGGGGAGCTGTTTTTT.